The 32 T cell receptor beta chains below all came from one sample that was sequenced in a study of T cells in narcolepsy. Repertoires were generated with immunoSEQ multiplex PCR, while TCRdb's copy carries only in-frame clones and drops some. The table lists about 15,000 clones, 65% to 90% of them singletons, with roughly 34% in the top ten. The material sequenced was memory (CD45RA-) CD4+ T cells from blood. These receptors all stem from a human donor in good health.

V is TRBV5-1 and J is TRBJ1-3; D is perhaps TRBD1 (6 bases). Trimming removed 5 bases from V and 2 bases from J, with 17 bases in between. There are 16 residues in the CDR3. Germline CDR1 SGHRS, CDR2 YFSETQ. DNA of the CDR3: TGCGCCAGCAGGCTCACGGACAGACCACCTGGAAACACCATATATTTT. Translation: CASRLTDRPPGNTIYF.

The chain uses TRBV19 and TRBJ2-7; possible D gene TRBD2, 5 bases. The germline V gene has CDR1 LNHDA and CDR2 SQIVND (reference sequence). V lost 0 bases and J 4 bases, leaving 13 bases between the germline ends. The CDR3 is 15 amino acids. The CDR3 DNA follows: TGTGCCAGTAGTATAGACCTAAACGGCGGGTACGAGCAGTACTTC. It specifies CASSIDLNGGYEQYF. The full variable domain, with the rest looked up from reference TRBV19 and TRBJ2-7, is DGGITQSPKYLFRKEGQNVTLSCEQNLNHDAMYWYRQDPGQGLRLIYYSQIVNDFQKGDIAEGYSVSREKKESFPLTVTSAQKNPTAFYLCASSIDLNGGYEQYFGPGTRLTVT.

This clone was counted a few times. The V gene is TRBV19, the J gene TRBJ2-5; 7 bases map to TRBD2. J was trimmed by 4 bases and V by 6 bases; bases with no gene match: 11. CDR3 length: 15 residues. CDR1 is LNHDA, CDR2 SQIVND, per germline (reference sequence). CDR3 in DNA: TGTGCCAGTAGCGGCGGGACTATAAGAGGAGAGACCCAGTACTTC. Protein product: CASSGGTIRGETQYF.

The chain links TRBV30 to TRBJ2-1; the D is unclear. This CDR3 is built from 11 residues. Trimming removed 1 base from V and 9 bases from J, with 7 bases in between. CDR1 and CDR2 from the germline V gene are GTSNPN and SVGIG (reference sequence). This CDR3 reads CAWSGQTEQFF. The DNA of the CDR3 is TGTGCCTGGAGTGGGCAGACTGAGCAGTTCTTC.

The chain links TRBV5-1 to TRBJ1-3; TRBD1 might be the D (5 bases). This CDR3 region has 15 residues. Germline V CDR1 and CDR2: SGHRS, YFSETQ. The germline V and J ends were trimmed by 4 bases and 2 bases, with 13 bases remaining between them. Here the CDR3 reads CASSLAGTAGNTIYF. The CDR3 nucleotides read TGCGCCAGCAGCCTAGCCGGGACCGCTGGAAACACCATATATTTT.

The chain joins TRBV11-3 to TRBJ2-3, with 9 nucleotides matching TRBD2. The J segment lost 5 bases and the V segment lost 3 bases, leaving 9 bases of the junction unmatched. CDR1 and CDR2 from the germline V gene are SGHNT and YENEEA. The length of the CDR3 is 16 residues. DNA for the CDR3: TGTGCCAGCAGCTTCTCTGCGGGAGGGATTGGAGATACGCAGTATTTT. It translates to CASSFSAGGIGDTQYF.

With regard to this clone: Other DNA sequences within the sample encode an identical CDR3. V is TRBV7-2 and J is TRBJ2-7, with D possibly matching TRBD2 (6 bases). Looked up from germline, CDR1 is SGHTA and CDR2 is FQGNSA. V dropped 5 bases and J dropped 7 bases, with 18 bases sitting between them. The CDR3 runs 14 residues. The CDR3 DNA reads TGTGCCAGCAGCCCGGGAACCACCCGGGGGGAGCAGTACTTC. It encodes CASSPGTTRGEQYF.

The chain employs TRBV6-1 and TRBJ1-2; D might be TRBD1 (5 bases). Germline values: CDR1 MNHNS, CDR2 SASEGT. V was shortened by 8 bases and J by 4 bases, with 17 bases between the two germline ends. The length of the CDR3 is 14 residues. The DNA for the CDR3 is TGTGCCAGCTCCACCGCAGCAGGGACCTATGGCTACACCTTC. It yields the protein CASSTAAGTYGYTF.

This chain connects TRBV5-6 to TRBJ1-6; D call uncertain. Germline V gene sequence: CDR1 SGHDT, CDR2 YYEEEE. The CDR3 is made up of 17 amino acids. The V gene lost 0 bases and the J gene lost 10 bases, with 20 bases spanning the gap. DNA of the CDR3: TGTGCCAGCAGCTTGGGGGAGGCAAGGTTACGGAAATCACCCCTCCACTTT. It encodes CASSLGEARLRKSPLHF.

V gene TRBV5-1 combines with J gene TRBJ1-6, with 10 bases fitting TRBD1. This CDR3 comprises 18 residues. Germline loops: CDR1 SGHRS, CDR2 YFSETQ. The V segment lost 4 bases and the J segment 9 bases; nucleotides outside the gene matches: 16. The CDR3 sequence is CASSPLPMTGGVGSPLHF. In DNA, the CDR3 is TGCGCCAGCAGCCCGCTCCCGATGACAGGGGGCGTTGGTTCACCCCTCCACTTT.

The chain couples TRBV7-2 to TRBJ2-7, with 8 bases matching TRBD2. Germline CDR1 and CDR2: SGHTA and FQGNSA. Trimming took 5 bases from V and 7 from J; bases not matched to a gene: 13. The CDR3 loop spans 15 amino acids. CDR3 residues: CASSLNGAGVGEQYF. CDR3 DNA sequence: TGTGCCAGCAGCCTCAATGGAGCGGGAGTCGGGGAGCAGTACTTC.

The chain recombines TRBV5-1 with TRBJ1-6, with D hard to call. This CDR3 spans 14 amino acids. The V and J ends lost 4 bases and 7 bases respectively, with 12 bases between them. CDR1 SGHRS and CDR2 YFSETQ come from the germline V gene. CDR3 loop: CASSPTGPNSPLHF. The CDR3 coding sequence is TGCGCCAGCAGCCCGACGGGTCCAAATTCACCCCTCCACTTT.

The chain recombines TRBV27 with TRBJ1-4, with TRBD1 identical over 8 bases. With V trimmed by 5 bases and J by 0 bases, 5 bases remained unmatched. This CDR3 has 16 amino acids. Per the germline V gene, CDR1 is MNHEY and CDR2 is SMNVEV (reference sequence). The CDR3 is CASSRGQGATNEKLFF. CDR3 coding DNA: TGTGCCAGCAGTCGTGGACAGGGCGCAACTAATGAAAAACTGTTTTTT.

A note on this clone: Other DNA sequences in the same sample also yield this CDR3. This chain uses TRBV4-3 with TRBJ2-5, with 9 bases aligning to TRBD2. The CDR3 is made up of 17 amino acids. V dropped 0 bases and J dropped 5; count of bases not matched to a gene: 10. CDR1 is LGHNA, CDR2 YSLEER, per germline. For the CDR3, the DNA is TGCGCCAGCAGCCAAGATACCCAGCGGGGGGTTGAGGAGACCCAGTACTTC. It translates to CASSQDTQRGVEETQYF.

The chain combines TRBV5-6 with TRBJ2-3; D ambiguous. The CDR3 runs 13 residues. V was cut by 2 bases and J by 1 base, with 5 bases left in between. Per germline, CDR1 SGHDT and CDR2 YYEEEE. This CDR3 reads CASSFLGTDTQYF. The CDR3 DNA reads as TGTGCCAGCAGCTTCTTAGGCACAGATACGCAGTATTTT.

The chain links TRBV30 to TRBJ1-4; D call uncertain. The germline V and J ends were trimmed by 1 base and 8 bases, with 14 bases remaining between them. Germline CDR1 and CDR2: GTSNPN and SVGIG (reference sequence). The CDR3 totals 14 residues. CDR3 sequence (DNA): TGTGCCTGGAGTGGGAACACCCCGCGGGAAAAACTGTTTTTT. Its protein is CAWSGNTPREKLFF.

The chain couples TRBV4-3 to TRBJ1-4; D ambiguous. V lost 0 bases, J lost 7 bases, and 15 bases lay in between. CDR3 size: 16 residues. CDR1 and CDR2 from the germline V gene are LGHNA and YSLEER. Here the CDR3 DNA reads TGCGCCAGCAGCCAAGACGGGGTGGCAGCGGGTGAAAAACTGTTTTTT. As protein: CASSQDGVAAGEKLFF.

The CDR3 protein is CASSLTFQSSYNEQFF. The CDR3 coding sequence is TGTGCCAGCAGTTTAACCTTTCAGAGCTCCTACAATGAGCAGTTCTTC. This rearrangement joins TRBV6-5 to TRBJ2-1; D not certain. V lost 4 bases to trimming and J lost 0 bases, with 13 bases between them. The CDR3 totals 16 residues. Per the germline V gene, CDR1 is MNHEY and CDR2 is SVGAGI.

V gene TRBV9 combines with J gene TRBJ1-2; 7 bases are shared with TRBD1. Germline V gene sequence: CDR1 SGDLS, CDR2 YYNGEE. J gave up 7 bases and V 4 bases, and 10 bases lay outside the gene matches. The CDR3 contains 14 residues. This CDR3 reads CASSYRSGGTGYTF. The CDR3 DNA sequence: TGTGCCAGCAGCTATCGATCAGGGGGAACTGGCTACACCTTC.

The chain is built from TRBV4-1 and TRBJ2-7; D is uncertain. The germline gives CDR1 MGHRA, CDR2 YSYEKL. V lost 3 bases, J lost 5 bases, and 11 bases lay in between. This CDR3 spans 13 amino acids. The CDR3 here is CASSHGTWDEQYF. The CDR3 coding sequence is TGCGCCAGCAGCCACGGAACCTGGGACGAGCAGTACTTC.

This chain uses TRBV9 with TRBJ1-1; D is undetermined. V was trimmed by 0 bases and J by 7 bases, leaving 4 bases between them. The CDR3 spans 11 residues. Germline V gene lookup returns CDR1 SGDLS and CDR2 YYNGEE. CDR3 nucleotides: TGTGCCAGCAGCGTAGTCGATGAAGCTTTCTTT. This sequence encodes CASSVVDEAFF.

The rearrangement uses TRBV7-3 and TRBJ2-2; maybe TRBD1 (6 bases). This CDR3 is built from 15 residues. The V gene's germline CDR1 is SGHTA and CDR2 FQGTGA. The ends were cut back, 5 bases at V and 9 bases at J, with 19 bases in the middle. DNA of the CDR3: TGTGCCAGCAGCCCGCGCCATGGGGACACACGGGAGCTGTTTTTT. Protein product: CASSPRHGDTRELFF. Together with reference TRBV7-3 and TRBJ2-2, the CDR3 gives the full variable domain: GAGVSQTPSNKVTEKGKYVELRCDPISGHTALYWYRQSLGQGPEFLIYFQGTGAADDSGLPNDRFFAVRPEGSVSTLKIQRTERGDSAVYLCASSPRHGDTRELFFGEGSRLTVL.

This chain links TRBV5-1 with TRBJ1-5; D not certain. The CDR3 length is 13 residues. Trimming removed 0 bases at V and 4 bases at J, with 5 bases between. Germline values: CDR1 SGHRS, CDR2 YFSETQ. The CDR3 nucleotides read TGCGCCAGCAGCTTGGACAGAAATCAGCCCCAGCATTTT. It codes for CASSLDRNQPQHF.

For the CDR3, the DNA is TGTGCCAGCAGCTTAGTAGCGCTAGCGGGGGGGGAGCAGTTCTTC. Translated, it gives CASSLVALAGGEQFF. The V call is TRBV11-2, the J call TRBJ2-1, with 12 bases matching TRBD2. Germline assignment: CDR1 SGHAT and CDR2 FQNNGV. V shed 1 base and J 10 bases; nucleotides not matched to a gene: 5. CDR3 length: 15 residues.

The rearrangement links TRBV2 to TRBJ1-1; D not resolved. CDR3 size: 13 residues. The germline gives CDR1 SNHLY, CDR2 FYNNEI. Trimming took off 1 base at V and 0 bases at J, with 3 bases between the two ends. The CDR3 bases are TGTGCCAGCAGTGAAGACATGAACACTGAAGCTTTCTTT. It codes for CASSEDMNTEAFF.

This chain links TRBV19 with TRBJ2-1, with TRBD2 matching 13 bases. Germline V gene lookup returns CDR1 LNHDA and CDR2 SQIVND (reference sequence). The trim removed 6 bases at V and 3 bases at J, leaving 8 bases unmatched. This CDR3 has 17 amino acids. CDR3 DNA: TGTGCCAGTAGGATTCGGACTAGCGGGGGTTTCTACAATGAGCAGTTCTTC. This codes for CASRIRTSGGFYNEQFF.

The rearrangement joins TRBV6-1 to TRBJ2-3, with 8 positions matching TRBD2. J lost 0 bases, V lost 5 bases, and 4 bases had no gene match. Per germline, CDR1 MNHNS and CDR2 SASEGT. The CDR3 sequence is 15 residues long. The DNA for the CDR3 is TGTGCCAGCAGTTTAGCGGGGTACAGCACAGATACGCAGTATTTT. Protein sequence: CASSLAGYSTDTQYF.

About this clone: The final CDR3 position lacks the conserved phenylalanine or tryptophan, pointing to a likely read error. J is TRBJ2-7 and V is TRBV7-9; TRBD2 is a possible D gene (5 bases). Germline V gene sequence: CDR1 SEHNR, CDR2 FQNEAQ (reference sequence). The germline V and J ends were trimmed by 5 bases and 2 bases, with 10 bases remaining between them. The CDR3 spans 13 residues. The CDR3 sequence is CASSRGGTYEQYS. CDR3 sequence (DNA): TGTGCCAGCAGCCGTGGAGGCACCTACGAGCAGTACTCC.

J is TRBJ2-1 and V is TRBV5-1, with 8 positions matching TRBD1. With 0 bases clipped from V and 8 bases from J, the junction kept 7 bases outside the gene matches. This CDR3 comprises 15 residues. The germline V gene encodes CDR1 SGHRS and CDR2 YFSETQ. CDR3 sequence: CASSLDGQGFYEQFF. The CDR3 coding sequence is TGCGCCAGCAGCTTGGACGGACAGGGTTTCTATGAGCAGTTCTTC.

The V gene is TRBV27, the J gene TRBJ2-5; D is undetermined. Trimming left V 3 bases short and J 11 bases short, with 19 bases between. Per germline, CDR1 MNHEY and CDR2 SMNVEV (reference sequence). CDR3 length equals 14 residues. CDR3: CASSFRRQAGEQYF. The CDR3 DNA reads TGTGCCAGCAGTTTCCGTCGGCAGGCAGGAGAGCAGTACTTC.

Details on this clone: The junction departs from the called germline gene at one end, perhaps through a read error. The sample holds other DNA sequences that translate to the same CDR3. The V call is TRBV25-1, the J call TRBJ2-3; tentative D call: TRBD2 (5 bases). CDR3 length: 16 residues. Per germline, CDR1 MGHDK and CDR2 SYGVNS. This chain's CDR3 is CASSDMHGRGTDTQYF. CDR3 coding DNA: TGTGCCAGTAGTGACATGCATGGGCGGGGCACAGATACGCAGTATTTT. Variable domain in full (rest from reference TRBV25-1 and TRBJ2-3): EADIYQTPRYLVIGTGKKITLECSQTMGHDKMYWYQQDPGMELHLIHYSYGVNSTEKGDLSSESTVSRIRTEHFPLTLESARPSHTSQYLCASSDMHGRGTDTQYFGPGTRLTVL.

The genes are TRBV27 and TRBJ1-1, with TRBD1 matching 10 bases. Unmatched junction bases numbered 15, after V lost 2 bases and J lost 0 bases. CDR1 and CDR2 (germline): MNHEY, SMNVEV (reference sequence). CDR3 size: 20 residues. The CDR3 DNA follows: TGTGCCAGCAGTTTACGGAGGACAGGGGGAGATTGGAACATGAACACTGAAGCTTTCTTT. This codes for CASSLRRTGGDWNMNTEAFF.